One and the same sample provided the 26 T cell receptor beta chains below, sequenced in a study of blood T cell repertoires in COVID-19. Only in-frame clones appear in the TCRdb table, and some are missing; sequencing was by immunoSEQ multiplex PCR. The sample has 100,000 to 150,000 clones, approximately 83% seen once. The material sequenced was peripheral blood. These receptors were taken from an elderly man with active or convalescent COVID-19.

V and J are TRBV7-2 and TRBJ2-1; 10 bases are shared with TRBD1. CDR1 is SGHTA and CDR2 is FQGNSA in the germline V gene. This CDR3 is built from 14 residues. J was trimmed by 8 bases and V by 5 bases; bases with no gene match: 6. CDR3 DNA sequence: TGTGCCAGCAGCCCGCGACAGGGGGCCTATGAGCAGTTCTTC. Protein product: CASSPRQGAYEQFF.

CDR3 region: CASSPGRNTEAFF. As DNA, the CDR3 is TGTGCCAGCAGTCCCGGTCGGAACACTGAAGCTTTCTTT. The chain has TRBV6-5 and TRBJ1-1; D gene ambiguous. This CDR3 is 13 amino acids long. V shed 5 bases and J shed 1 base, with 8 bases lying between them. Germline V gene sequence: CDR1 MNHEY, CDR2 SVGAGI.

The chain has TRBV19 and TRBJ2-1, with 11 bases that match TRBD2. From germline, CDR1 is LNHDA and CDR2 SQIVND (reference sequence). The J segment lost 0 bases and the V segment lost 6 bases, leaving 4 bases of the junction unmatched. This CDR3 comprises 16 residues. The CDR3, as DNA: TGTGCCAGTAGGGTTAGCGGGAGGGGCTCCTACAATGAGCAGTTCTTC. Encoded protein: CASRVSGRGSYNEQFF.

This chain links TRBV5-4 with TRBJ2-2; D possibly corresponds to TRBD1 (6 bases). Germline-derived CDR1 and CDR2 are SGHNT and YYREEE (reference sequence). This CDR3 comprises 17 residues. V was cut by 4 bases and J by 0 bases, with 16 bases left in between. CDR3 in amino acids: CASSHRRGFANTGELFF. The CDR3 DNA reads as TGTGCCAGCAGCCACCGAAGGGGGTTCGCGAACACCGGGGAGCTGTTTTTT. The full variable domain, in which reference TRBV5-4 and TRBJ2-2 provide the parts outside the CDR3, is ETGVTQSPTHLIKTRGQQVTLRCSSQSGHNTVSWYQQALGQGPQFIFQYYREEENGRGNFPPRFSGLQFPNYSSELNVNALELDDSALYLCASSHRRGFANTGELFFGEGSRLTVL.

The gene calls are TRBV7-2 and TRBJ2-7, with TRBD2 matching 14 bases. V trimming: 10 bases; J trimming: 3 bases; junction bases outside the gene matches: 20. Germline V CDR1 and CDR2: SGHTA, FQGNSA. This CDR3 has 19 residues. As DNA, the CDR3 is TGTGCCACCCATATATTAACCCCCGGGACTAGCGGGAGTATCTACGAGCAGTACTTC. It yields the protein CATHILTPGTSGSIYEQYF. The variable domain in full, completed from reference TRBV7-2 and TRBJ2-7, reads GAGVSQSPSNKVTEKGKDVELRCDPISGHTALYWYRQSLGQGLEFLIYFQGNSAPDKSGLPSDRFSAERTGGSVSTLTIQRTQQEDSAVYLCATHILTPGTSGSIYEQYFGPGTRLTVT.

This rearrangement joins TRBV9 to TRBJ2-2; 8 bases are a match to TRBD2. Germline values: CDR1 SGDLS, CDR2 YYNGEE. V gave up 0 bases and J gave up 6 bases; unmatched junction bases: 1. The CDR3 runs 14 residues. The CDR3 bases are TGTGCCAGCAGCGTAGAGGGACTAGCCGGGGAGCTGTTTTTT. This sequence encodes CASSVEGLAGELFF.

The V call is TRBV19, the J call TRBJ2-5, with a possible D match to TRBD2 (5 bases). The CDR3 extends over 14 amino acids. Germline CDR1 reads LNHDA; CDR2 reads SQIVND (reference sequence). Trimming removed 6 bases at V and 1 base at J, with 12 bases between. CDR3 DNA: TGTGCCAGTAGCCCTCCCGGGGTCCAAGAGACCCAGTACTTC. It encodes CASSPPGVQETQYF.

The chain joins TRBV2 to TRBJ2-7; 8 positions agree with TRBD1. CDR1 SNHLY and CDR2 FYNNEI come from the germline V gene. This CDR3 is 14 amino acids long. Losses at the gene ends were 6 bases for V and 2 bases for J; bases not matched to a gene: 6. The CDR3 protein is CASSRDRSTYEQYF. The CDR3 bases are TGTGCCAGCAGCAGGGACAGGTCGACCTACGAGCAGTACTTC.

The rearrangement links TRBV10-3 to TRBJ2-3; 10 nucleotides match TRBD1. This CDR3 has 18 amino acids. J was trimmed by 2 bases and V by 2 bases; bases with no gene match: 10. Per germline, CDR1 ENHRY and CDR2 SYGVKD. The CDR3 DNA is TGTGCCATCAGTGAGCCAATAGGGACAGGGGAACCCACAGATACGCAGTATTTT. It yields the protein CAISEPIGTGEPTDTQYF.

The genes are TRBV9 and TRBJ2-3, with D perhaps matching TRBD2 (6 bases). V was pared by 7 bases and J by 0 bases, with 12 bases between. CDR1 and CDR2 from the germline V gene are SGDLS and YYNGEE. This CDR3 region has 14 residues. Here the CDR3 DNA reads TGTGCCAGCGCGTTCGGGACTAGCACAGATACGCAGTATTTT. Translation: CASAFGTSTDTQYF.

The chain employs TRBV3-1 (or the pseudogene TRBV3-2) and TRBJ1-3; TRBD1 aligns across 8 bases. Germline-derived CDR1 and CDR2 are LGHDT and YNNKEL (reference sequence). The CDR3 consists of 16 residues. V lost 0 bases, J lost 4 bases, and 5 bases stayed unmatched. For the CDR3, the DNA is TGTGCCAGCAGCCAAGATTTCAGGGGGCCCGGAAACACCATATATTTT. This codes for CASSQDFRGPGNTIYF.

The V and J genes are TRBV4-2 and TRBJ1-5; D call uncertain. CDR3 length equals 15 residues. The ends were cut back, 3 bases at V and 0 bases at J, with 9 bases in the middle. CDR1 LGHNA and CDR2 YNFKEQ come from the germline V gene. Here the CDR3 reads CASSQGEYSNQPQHF. The CDR3, as DNA: TGTGCCAGCAGCCAGGGAGAATATAGCAATCAGCCCCAGCATTTT.

The chain is built from TRBV6-1 and TRBJ2-7; 7 bases map to TRBD1. CDR1 and CDR2 (germline): MNHNS, SASEGT. With 0 bases clipped from V and 7 bases from J, the junction kept 9 bases outside the gene matches. CDR3 length: 15 residues. In DNA, the CDR3 is TGTGCCAGCAGTGAAGCGTCGACAGGGTTGGGAGAGCAGTACTTC. Translation gives CASSEASTGLGEQYF.

The chain combines TRBV9 with TRBJ1-4; no clear D. Trimming cost V 0 bases and J 3 bases, with 6 bases left between them. The CDR3 totals 14 residues. Germline CDR1 is SGDLS and CDR2 is YYNGEE. The CDR3 DNA reads as TGTGCCAGCAGCGTAGATTCGGCTAATGAAAAACTGTTTTTT. Amino acid sequence: CASSVDSANEKLFF.

The chain combines TRBV24-1 with TRBJ1-6; 10 bases map to TRBD1. V shed 4 bases, J shed 11 bases, and the junction held 10 bases outside the gene matches. The CDR3 spans 16 residues. CDR1 and CDR2 (germline): KGHDR, SFDVKD. The CDR3 spells CATSDSRQGASAPLHF. The CDR3 coding sequence is TGTGCCACCAGTGACTCTAGACAGGGGGCAAGTGCACCCCTCCACTTT.

The chain carries TRBV2 and TRBJ2-5; 8 positions agree with TRBD2. Germline trimming cut 6 bases from V and 1 base from J; bases unmatched to any gene: 7. Germline-derived CDR1 and CDR2 are SNHLY and FYNNEI. This CDR3 is 15 amino acids long. The CDR3 DNA is TGTGCCAGCAGGAGGGGCGGGGGGCCCCAAGAGACCCAGTACTTC. This encodes CASRRGGGPQETQYF.

The V and J genes are TRBV28 and TRBJ1-5, with D tentatively TRBD1 (5 bases). V was clipped by 4 bases and J by 2 bases, with 6 bases between them. Germline loops: CDR1 MDHEN, CDR2 SYDVKM. This CDR3 region has 13 residues. Here the CDR3 reads CASSWGGNQPQHF. In nucleotides, the CDR3 is TGTGCCAGCAGTTGGGGGGGCAATCAGCCCCAGCATTTT.

The J gene is TRBJ1-1, the V gene TRBV18; the D gene is possibly TRBD1 (5 bases). Germline V gene sequence: CDR1 KGHSH, CDR2 LQKENI. The CDR3 contains 14 residues. V lost 6 bases and J lost 8, with 19 bases in between. The CDR3 bases are TGTGCCAGCTCCCCTCAATACGAGCGGGGCGAAGCTTTCTTT. Protein product: CASSPQYERGEAFF.

This chain connects TRBV10-3 to TRBJ2-7; possibly TRBD1 for D (5 bases). This CDR3 is 13 amino acids long. The V gene's germline CDR1 is ENHRY and CDR2 SYGVKD. Between the trimmed V and J ends, which lost 7 bases and 2 bases, there was a span of 12 bases. CDR3 residues: CAITLDRAYEQYF. The CDR3, as DNA: TGTGCCATCACTCTCGACAGAGCCTACGAGCAGTACTTC.

This chain connects TRBV7-9 to TRBJ1-1; 8 bases match TRBD1. CDR1 and CDR2 (germline): SEHNR, FQNEAQ (reference sequence). V shed 7 bases and J 1 base; nucleotides not matched to a gene: 5. This CDR3 spans 14 amino acids. The CDR3 DNA is TGTGCCAGCATCGACAGGGGCGAGAACACTGAAGCTTTCTTT. Protein sequence: CASIDRGENTEAFF.

The gene calls are TRBV7-7 and TRBJ2-5, with a weak D call TRBD1 (6 bases). The CDR3 consists of 15 residues. Trimming stripped 2 bases from V and 3 bases from J, with 13 bases between. Germline assignment: CDR1 SSHAT and CDR2 FNYEAQ (reference sequence). The CDR3 region is CASSLSWTDEETQYF. CDR3 nucleotides: TGTGCCAGCAGCTTATCATGGACAGACGAAGAGACCCAGTACTTC.

The CDR3 reads CASSFRETDTQYF. DNA of the CDR3: TGTGCCAGCAGCTTTCGGGAGACAGATACGCAGTATTTT. J is TRBJ2-3 and V is TRBV11-3, with D possibly matching TRBD2 (6 bases). From germline, CDR1 is SGHNT and CDR2 YENEEA. Trimming took 3 bases from V and 3 from J, leaving 7 bases between them. There are 13 residues in the CDR3. The full variable domain, with the rest looked up from reference TRBV11-3 and TRBJ2-3, is EAGVVQSPRYKIIEKKQPVAFWCNPISGHNTLYWYLQNLGQGPELLIRYENEEAVDDSQLPKDRFSAERLKGVDSTLKIQPAELGDSAVYLCASSFRETDTQYFGPGTRLTVL.

The V call is TRBV7-2, the J call TRBJ2-7; 13 bases match TRBD2. The CDR3 covers 15 residues. V lost 4 bases and J lost 7; bases outside the gene matches: 7. From germline, CDR1 is SGHTA and CDR2 FQGNSA. The CDR3 nucleotides are TGTGCCAGCAGCTGGCGGACTAGCGGGAGAGGGGAGCAGTACTTC. Its translation: CASSWRTSGRGEQYF. Looking up the rest from reference TRBV7-2 and TRBJ2-7 gives the full variable domain: GAGVSQSPSNKVTEKGKDVELRCDPISGHTALYWYRQSLGQGLEFLIYFQGNSAPDKSGLPSDRFSAERTGGSVSTLTIQRTQQEDSAVYLCASSWRTSGRGEQYFGPGTRLTVT.

There are many counts of this clone. The chain carries TRBV7-7 and TRBJ2-7, with D possibly being TRBD1 (6 bases). Deletions cut 1 base from V and 6 bases from J, with 10 bases between. Germline-derived CDR1 and CDR2 are SSHAT and FNYEAQ (reference sequence). The CDR3 has 13 amino acids. CDR3 loop: CASSLDRESEQYF. In nucleotides, the CDR3 is TGTGCCAGCAGCTTAGACAGGGAGAGCGAGCAGTACTTC.

A few counts support this clone. The CDR3 sequence: CASSLQETYGYTF. CDR3 DNA sequence: TGTGCCAGCAGCTTACAGGAAACCTATGGCTACACCTTC. The V call is TRBV5-8, the J call TRBJ1-2; weak D call: TRBD1 (5 bases). Trimming cost V 2 bases and J 4 bases, with 9 bases left between them. Germline lookup yields CDR1 SGHTS and CDR2 YDEGEE. This CDR3 region has 13 residues.

This clone was seen a single time. V and J are TRBV7-8 and TRBJ1-4, with TRBD1 identical over 8 bases. This CDR3 comprises 16 residues. CDR1 and CDR2 (germline): SGHVS, FQNEAQ. V was pared by 2 bases and J by 8 bases, with 10 bases of the junction left unmatched. The CDR3 DNA sequence: TGTGCCAGCAGCTTAAGACCTCAGGGGGCCGGGGAAAAACTGTTTTTT. This encodes CASSLRPQGAGEKLFF. Filled out from reference TRBV7-8 and TRBJ1-4, the complete variable domain reads GAGVSQSPRYKVAKRGQDVALRCDPISGHVSLFWYQQALGQGPEFLTYFQNEAQLDKSGLPSDRFFAERPEGSVSTLKIQRTQQEDSAVYLCASSLRPQGAGEKLFFGSGTQLSVL.